The T cell receptor beta chain described here comes from a study of blood T cell repertoires in COVID-19. Study information: From T cells, B-cell-depleted T cells, or PBMCs came the material, which was cDNA or gDNA.

The CDR3 is made up of 16 amino acids. Germline-derived CDR1 and CDR2 are SGHVS and FQNEAQ. After removal of 2 bases from V and 6 bases from J, the junction contained 8 bases not matched to a gene. Original processing notes: Estimation of nucleated cell counts relied on the amplification of reference gene primers. Profiled with immunoSEQ multiplex PCR; TCRdb holds only in-frame clones, not every one. V, J and clone size are taken as reported in that table, and D and trimming were inferred from the DNA itself. In the table there are fewer than 400,000 clones, around nine tenths of which are singletons. Participants spanned ages roughly 18 to 95 years and resided in some 22 US areas. Two negative PCRs, clearance, or symptom resolution were required of recovered Cohort 3 donors.

The specimen was PBMCs or T cells enriched from blood (not recorded which). The chain combines TRBV7-8 with TRBJ2-2; 8 bases line up with TRBD1. The source is a woman aged 50 to 60 who had recovered from COVID-19. The CDR3 DNA is TGTGCCAGCAGCTTATTCGGGACAGGAACGTCCGGGGAGCTGTTTTTT. It translates to CASSLFGTGTSGELFF.